This passage covers 20 T cell receptor beta chains from one sample sequenced in a study of T-cell memory formation after mild COVID-19. TCRdb fed the 5' RACE reads into MiXCR, producing one record per CDR3 protein. Found here are about 270,000 distinct CDR3 sequences, 15% to 20% of them singletons; the top ten hold less than 30%. What was sequenced was PBMCs or a T cell subset sorted from them (not recorded which). These receptors all come from a man between 18 and 29 years old who had mild COVID-19 (a few samples of this study predate the infection). Cell type and time point are not known.

V is TRBV7-8 and J is TRBJ2-3; 9 bases line up with TRBD2. CDR1 and CDR2 (germline): SGHVS, FQNEAQ. The CDR3 has 16 residues. Losses at the gene ends were 2 bases for V and 2 bases for J; bases not matched to a gene: 5. The CDR3 sequence: CASSLRLAGLTDTQYF. In DNA form, the CDR3 reads TGTGCCAGCAGCTTAAGGCTAGCGGGGCTCACAGATACGCAGTATTTT.

V and J are TRBV28 and TRBJ2-5; a weak D match, TRBD2 (5 bases). Germline V lookup: CDR1 MDHEN, CDR2 SYDVKM. The V end was cut by 2 bases, the J end by 4 bases, with 14 bases between. This CDR3 contains 15 residues. Here the CDR3 DNA reads TGTGCCAGCAGTTTAGGAACTAGGCTGGCAGAGACCCAGTACTTC. Protein sequence: CASSLGTRLAETQYF. The full variable domain, completed using reference TRBV28 and TRBJ2-5, is DVKVTQSSRYLVKRTGEKVFLECVQDMDHENMFWYRQDPGLGLRLIYFSYDVKMKEKGDIPEGYSVSREKKERFSLILESASTNQTSMYLCASSLGTRLAETQYFGPGTRLLVL.

This clonotype showed up just a few times. The rearrangement joins TRBV20-1 to TRBJ1-5; TRBD1 agrees at 8 bases. The germline gives CDR1 DFQATT, CDR2 SNEGSKA (reference sequence). V lost 3 bases and J lost 6; bases outside the gene matches: 4. This CDR3 is built from 13 residues. The CDR3 loop is CSASEQGGQPQHF. The CDR3 DNA reads as TGCAGTGCTAGTGAACAGGGGGGTCAGCCCCAGCATTTT.

This clonotype was seen ten or more times. This chain uses TRBV7-7 with TRBJ2-3, with D perhaps matching TRBD1 or TRBD2 (5 bases each). Trimming took off 5 bases at V and 1 base at J, with 13 bases between the two ends. This CDR3 has 15 amino acids. Per the germline V gene, CDR1 is SSHAT and CDR2 is FNYEAQ (reference sequence). For the CDR3, the DNA is TGTGCCAGCAGCAAGGGGAGCAGGGGCACAGATACGCAGTATTTT. Its translation: CASSKGSRGTDTQYF.

This clonotype showed up many times. The chain carries TRBV4-1 and TRBJ2-3, with no clear D. The CDR3 is 16 residues long. CDR1 and CDR2 (germline): MGHRA, YSYEKL. The V end lost 0 bases, the J end lost 0 bases, and 10 bases lay between the germline ends. The CDR3 DNA follows: TGCGCCAGCAGCCAAGAGGCCTTTCCTAGCACAGATACGCAGTATTTT. Protein sequence: CASSQEAFPSTDTQYF.

This clonotype has ten or more counts. The V gene is TRBV7-9, the J gene TRBJ2-3; D is unresolved. The CDR3 runs to 11 residues. Deletions cut 6 bases from V and 2 bases from J, with 3 bases between. CDR1 and CDR2 (germline): SEHNR, FQNEAQ (reference sequence). The CDR3 DNA is TGTGCCAGCAGTAACACAGATACGCAGTATTTT. Protein sequence: CASSNTDTQYF.

This clonotype has a handful of counts. The chain joins TRBV15 to TRBJ1-1; the D is unclear. Per germline, CDR1 LNHNV and CDR2 YYDKDF (reference sequence). The CDR3 totals 13 residues. V lost 6 bases, J lost 11 bases, and 19 bases lay in between. CDR3 region: CATSNPTEREAFF. The CDR3 nucleotides are TGTGCCACCAGTAATCCGACGGAGAGGGAGGCTTTCTTT.

This clonotype was seen ten or more times. The chain couples TRBV29-1 to TRBJ1-3; 10 nucleotides match TRBD1. Losses at the gene ends were 6 bases for V and 5 bases for J; bases not matched to a gene: 10. The germline CDR1 and CDR2 sequences are SQVTM and ANQGSEA. CDR3 length: 15 residues. The CDR3 nucleotides are TGCAGCGTCTCCCGGACAGGGGGTGGAAGAAACACCATATATTTT. Protein: CSVSRTGGGRNTIYF. Filled out from reference TRBV29-1 and TRBJ1-3, the complete variable domain reads SAVISQKPSRDICQRGTSLTIQCQVDSQVTMMFWYRQQPGQSLTLIATANQGSEATYESGFVIDKFPISRPNLTFSTLTVSNMSPEDSSIYLCSVSRTGGGRNTIYFGEGSWLTVV.

This clonotype was counted only a few times. The rearrangement uses TRBV15 and TRBJ2-3; D gene ambiguous. V lost 5 bases and J lost 1, with 10 bases in between. This CDR3 is built from 14 residues. Germline V gene data show CDR1 as LNHNV and CDR2 as YYDKDF (reference sequence). DNA for the CDR3: TGTGCCACCAGCGTCCGGGCTGGCACAGATACGCAGTATTTT. Translating gives CATSVRAGTDTQYF. Supplemented by reference TRBV15 and TRBJ2-3, the full variable domain reads DAMVIQNPRYQVTQFGKPVTLSCSQTLNHNVMYWYQQKSSQAPKLLFHYYDKDFNNEADTPDNFQSRRPNTSFCFLDIRSPGLGDTAMYLCATSVRAGTDTQYFGPGTRLTVL.

This clonotype has only a few counts. The CDR3 region has the DNA TGCAGTCTGGGGGGGCAGATGAACACTGAAGCTTTCTTT. Its protein is CSLGGQMNTEAFF. The chain has TRBV20-1 and TRBJ1-1; perhaps TRBD1 as D (6 bases). The germline V gene has CDR1 DFQATT and CDR2 SNEGSKA (reference sequence). The CDR3 loop spans 13 amino acids. V was pared by 8 bases and J by 0 bases, with 13 bases between.

The sample holds many counts of this clonotype. The chain recombines TRBV29-1 with TRBJ2-3; 9 nucleotides agree with TRBD2. Trimming removed 4 bases from V and 2 bases from J; junction bases left unmatched: 4. Germline V gene sequence: CDR1 SQVTM, CDR2 ANQGSEA. The CDR3 length is 14 residues. CDR3 loop: CSVGSGGPTDTQYF. For the CDR3, the DNA is TGCAGCGTTGGTAGCGGGGGACCCACAGATACGCAGTATTTT.

This clonotype was counted only a few times. The chain has TRBV4-1 and TRBJ2-7; TRBD1 aligns across 9 bases. The CDR3 has 15 amino acids. The trim removed 3 bases at V and 5 bases at J, leaving 8 bases unmatched. Per germline, CDR1 MGHRA and CDR2 YSYEKL. CDR3 bases: TGCGCCAGCAGCCAGGTGGACAGGGGTGACGACGAGCAGTACTTC. Amino acid sequence: CASSQVDRGDDEQYF.

The V call is TRBV10-3, the J call TRBJ2-1, with unresolved D. In germline, CDR1 is ENHRY, CDR2 SYGVKD. There are 14 residues in the CDR3. V was shortened by 0 bases and J by 4 bases, with 7 bases between the two germline ends. The DNA for the CDR3 is TGTGCCATCAGTGAGTCGACAACATACAATGAGCAGTTCTTC. Translation gives CAISESTTYNEQFF.

The chain carries TRBV7-2 and TRBJ2-7; 9 bases line up with TRBD1. In germline, CDR1 is SGHTA, CDR2 FQGNSA. This CDR3 is 14 amino acids long. V lost 7 bases, J lost 3 bases, and 7 bases stayed unmatched. CDR3 sequence (DNA): TGTGCCAGCACCCGTGGACAGGGGAACTACGAGCAGTACTTC. Residues: CASTRGQGNYEQYF. The full variable domain, in which reference TRBV7-2 and TRBJ2-7 provide the parts outside the CDR3, is GAGVSQSPSNKVTEKGKDVELRCDPISGHTALYWYRQSLGQGLEFLIYFQGNSAPDKSGLPSDRFSAERTGGSVSTLTIQRTQQEDSAVYLCASTRGQGNYEQYFGPGTRLTVT.

There are a few counts of this clonotype. V usage is TRBV12-3 or TRBV12-4 and J usage is TRBJ1-6; D uncertain. V was shortened by 2 bases and J by 2 bases, with 4 bases between the two germline ends. The CDR3 contains 14 residues. The CDR3 DNA reads as TGTGCCAGCAGTTTAAGCGCCTATAATTCACCCCTCCACTTT. Protein sequence: CASSLSAYNSPLHF.

This sequence joins TRBV10-2 and TRBJ2-3, with TRBD2 identical over 11 bases. The CDR3 contains 15 residues. The junction had 8 bases not matched to a gene; V was cut back by 6 bases and J by 6 bases. Germline loops: CDR1 WSHSY, CDR2 SAAADI. The DNA of the CDR3 is TGCGCCAGCAGCGTGCTAGCGGGGGGCAGGGATACGCAGTATTTT. The encoded protein is CASSVLAGGRDTQYF.

The V gene is TRBV19, the J gene TRBJ1-4, with 8 bases matching TRBD1. Germline trimming cut 5 bases from V and 13 bases from J; bases unmatched to any gene: 6. Germline V CDR1 and CDR2: LNHDA, SQIVND (reference sequence). The CDR3 contains 12 residues. As DNA, the CDR3 is TGTGCCAGTAGTCTCTATGACAGGGGACTGTTTTTT. It specifies CASSLYDRGLFF.

This clonotype was recorded only once. The genes are TRBV15 and TRBJ1-6, with D unclear. The CDR3 totals 12 residues. The germline V gene encodes CDR1 LNHNV and CDR2 YYDKDF (reference sequence). V lost 3 bases and J lost 10, with 7 bases in between. The CDR3 DNA reads TGTGCCACCAGCAGCACCAGGTCACCCCTCCACTTT. Encoded protein: CATSSTRSPLHF.

The rearrangement links TRBV4-1 to TRBJ1-2, with TRBD1 matching over 10 bases. Germline values: CDR1 MGHRA, CDR2 YSYEKL. V shed 1 base, J shed 6 bases, and the junction held 5 bases outside the gene matches. The CDR3 has 15 amino acids. CDR3 amino acids: CASSQARQGADGYTF. The CDR3, as DNA: TGCGCCAGCAGCCAAGCACGACAGGGGGCAGATGGCTACACCTTC.

The chain has TRBV9 and TRBJ2-3; D not certain. Trimming pared 0 bases from V and 4 bases from J, leaving 9 bases between. Germline lookup yields CDR1 SGDLS and CDR2 YYNGEE. The CDR3 totals 14 residues. CDR3 amino acids: CASSVEGSADTQYF. The CDR3 region has the DNA TGTGCCAGCAGCGTAGAAGGGTCGGCAGATACGCAGTATTTT.